The rows below give T cell receptor beta chains drawn from one sample of a study of Ad26.COV2.S vaccination and SARS-CoV-2 variants. Profiling relied on immunoSEQ multiplex PCR, and the TCRdb table lists in-frame clones only, not all of them. The table has roughly 350,000 clones, approximately 86% seen once. Material: peripheral blood, obtained in a trial of Ad26.COV2.S vaccine versus placebo. Source of these receptors: a person aged 18-60 years who received the Ad26.COV2.S COVID-19 vaccine or a placebo. Both conserved end residues are trimmed from each CDR3. The D gene is left open where the match is weak. Rows give clone size only sometimes, using once, few, many, or a class for an expanded clone.

v_call	d_call	j_call	clone_size	cdr3_aa
TRBV7-9	NA	TRBJ1-1	NA	ASTSQRGNTEAF
TRBV25-1	NA	TRBJ1-6	NA	ASSDASSYNSPLH
TRBV5-4	TRBD2	TRBJ2-1	NA	ASSPKVPGTSGSGDEQF
TRBV28	NA	TRBJ2-7	once	ASTFSGREVYEQY
TRBV24-1	NA	TRBJ2-7	NA	ATSDLRGDEQY
TRBV19	NA	TRBJ2-2	once	ASRAGNTGELF
TRBV3-1/TRBV3-2	TRBD2	TRBJ2-7	NA	ASSQSTSGGASSYEQY
TRBV11-3	TRBD2	TRBJ2-5	NA	ASSLGGGETQY
TRBV11-2	NA	TRBJ2-4	once	ASSFGGDIAKNIQY
TRBV7-2	NA	TRBJ1-2	NA	ASSIGPLYGYT
TRBV4-1	TRBD1	TRBJ2-3	once	ASSQSGQGADTQY
TRBV7-2	NA	TRBJ2-2	NA	ASSSSTRGELF
TRBV4-3	TRBD1	TRBJ1-2	NA	ASSQDRGQGDYGYT
TRBV4-1	NA	TRBJ2-5	NA	ASSQQMGTQETQY
TRBV9	NA	TRBJ2-1	few	ASSVDSSPYNEQF
TRBV7-2	NA	TRBJ2-7	NA	ASSFSPLHQYEQY
TRBV4-3	TRBD2	TRBJ2-4	NA	ASSQDPSGGTLAKNIQY
TRBV12-1	NA	TRBJ1-1	NA	ASSFADGLAQPEAF
TRBV28	NA	TRBJ1-6	NA	ASSPLDRALH
TRBV2	NA	TRBJ2-7	NA	ASSEFPVGSYEQY
TRBV6-2/TRBV6-3	NA	TRBJ1-4	NA	ASSPLGEQREKLF
TRBV7-9	NA	TRBJ1-1	once	ASSSDGNTEAF
TRBV28	NA	TRBJ1-1	few	ASSLGGARGAF
TRBV19	NA	TRBJ1-2	NA	ASSMGTPSYGYT
TRBV3-1/TRBV3-2	NA	TRBJ1-2	once	ASSQGPTTGGYT